The 2 T cell receptor beta chains presented below share a single source sample, sequenced in a study of OX40 agonist ivuxolimab in advanced cancers. The table came from immunoSEQ multiplex PCR; TCRdb's copy has only in-frame clones and leaves some out. This sample has approximately 66,000 clones, with about 88% found just once. Material: CD4+ or CD8+ T cells sorted from blood, obtained in a trial of the OX40 agonist ivuxolimab. The receptor source for this set is an adult with an advanced solid tumor such as melanoma, head and neck, liver or kidney cancer.

For the CDR3, the DNA is TGCAGCGTCCCCGGGACAGGGAGTAACTATGGCTACACCTTC. It translates to CSVPGTGSNYGYTF. The V gene is TRBV29-1, the J gene TRBJ1-2, with TRBD1 identical over 9 bases. This CDR3 region has 14 residues. After removal of 6 bases from V and 1 base from J, the junction contained 6 bases not matched to a gene. CDR1 is SQVTM, CDR2 ANQGSEA, per germline.

The gene calls are TRBV11-2 and TRBJ1-5; no definite D call. The CDR3 runs 13 residues. V gave up 1 base and J gave up 4 bases, with 5 bases separating them. The germline gives CDR1 SGHAT, CDR2 FQNNGV. For the CDR3, the DNA is TGTGCCAGCAGCTTAGTCTCAAATCAGCCCCAGCATTTT. Protein sequence: CASSLVSNQPQHF.